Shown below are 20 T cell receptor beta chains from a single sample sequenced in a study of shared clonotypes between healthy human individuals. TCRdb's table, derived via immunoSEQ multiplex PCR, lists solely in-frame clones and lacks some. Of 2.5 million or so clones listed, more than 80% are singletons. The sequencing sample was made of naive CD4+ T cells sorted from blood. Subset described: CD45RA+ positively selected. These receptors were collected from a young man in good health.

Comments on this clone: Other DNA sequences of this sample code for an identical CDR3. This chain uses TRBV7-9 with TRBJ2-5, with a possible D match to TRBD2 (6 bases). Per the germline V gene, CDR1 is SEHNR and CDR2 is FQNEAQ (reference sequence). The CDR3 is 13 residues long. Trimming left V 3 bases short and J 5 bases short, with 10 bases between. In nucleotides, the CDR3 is TGTGCCAGCAGCTTGGCTAGCGCCGAGACCCAGTACTTC. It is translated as CASSLASAETQYF.

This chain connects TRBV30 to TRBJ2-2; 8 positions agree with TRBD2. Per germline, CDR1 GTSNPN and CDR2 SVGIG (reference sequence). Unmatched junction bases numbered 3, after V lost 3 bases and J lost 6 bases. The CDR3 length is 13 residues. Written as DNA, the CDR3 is TGTGCCTGGAGACCGGGGGGGCCCGGGGAGCTGTTTTTT. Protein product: CAWRPGGPGELFF.

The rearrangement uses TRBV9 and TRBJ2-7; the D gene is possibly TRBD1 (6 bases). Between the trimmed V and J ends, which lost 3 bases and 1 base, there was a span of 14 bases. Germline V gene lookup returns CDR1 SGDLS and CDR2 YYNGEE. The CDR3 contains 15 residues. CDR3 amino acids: CASSARTDASYEQYF. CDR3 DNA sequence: TGTGCCAGCAGCGCCCGGACAGACGCATCCTACGAGCAGTACTTC. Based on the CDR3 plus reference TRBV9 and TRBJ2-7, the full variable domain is DSGVTQTPKHLITATGQRVTLRCSPRSGDLSVYWYQQSLDQGLQFLIQYYNGEERAKGNILERFSAQQFPDLHSELNLSSLELGDSALYFCASSARTDASYEQYFGPGTRLTVT.

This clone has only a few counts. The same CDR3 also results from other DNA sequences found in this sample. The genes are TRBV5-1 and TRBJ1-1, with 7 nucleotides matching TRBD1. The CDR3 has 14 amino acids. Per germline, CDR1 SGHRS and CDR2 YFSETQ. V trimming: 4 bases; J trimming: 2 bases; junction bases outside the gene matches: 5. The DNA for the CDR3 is TGCGCCAGCAGCCTCGGACAGGCCAACACTGAAGCTTTCTTT. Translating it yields CASSLGQANTEAFF.

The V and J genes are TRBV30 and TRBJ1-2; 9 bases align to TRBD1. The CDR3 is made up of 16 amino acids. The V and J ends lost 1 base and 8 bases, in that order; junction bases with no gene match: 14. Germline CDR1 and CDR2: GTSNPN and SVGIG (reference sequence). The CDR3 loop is CAWSGFPGQGNHGYTF. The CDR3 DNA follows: TGTGCCTGGAGTGGATTCCCGGGACAGGGTAATCACGGCTACACCTTC.

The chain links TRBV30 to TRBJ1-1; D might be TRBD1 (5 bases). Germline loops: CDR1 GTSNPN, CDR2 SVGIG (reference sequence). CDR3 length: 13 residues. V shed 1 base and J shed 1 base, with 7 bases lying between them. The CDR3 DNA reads TGTGCCTGGAGTGCCGGACAGAACACTGAAGCTTTCTTT. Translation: CAWSAGQNTEAFF.

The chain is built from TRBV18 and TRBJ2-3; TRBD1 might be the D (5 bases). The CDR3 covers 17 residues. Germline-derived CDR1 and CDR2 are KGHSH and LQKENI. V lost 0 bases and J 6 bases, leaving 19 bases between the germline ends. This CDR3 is CASSPPNQGSFDDTQYF. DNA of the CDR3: TGTGCCAGCTCACCACCCAATCAGGGATCTTTCGATGATACGCAGTATTTT. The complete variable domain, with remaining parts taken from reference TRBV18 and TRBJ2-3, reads NAGVMQNPRHLVRRRGQEARLRCSPMKGHSHVYWYRQLPEEGLKFMVYLQKENIIDESGMPKERFSAEFPKEGPSILRIQQVVRGDSAAYFCASSPPNQGSFDDTQYFGPGTRLTVL.

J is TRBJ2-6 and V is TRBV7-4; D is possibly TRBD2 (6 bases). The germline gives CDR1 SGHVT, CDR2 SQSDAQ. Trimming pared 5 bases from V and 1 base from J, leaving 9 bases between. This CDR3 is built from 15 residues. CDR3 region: CASSHGGSGANVLTF. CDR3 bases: TGTGCCAGCAGCCACGGGGGTTCTGGGGCCAACGTCCTGACTTTC.

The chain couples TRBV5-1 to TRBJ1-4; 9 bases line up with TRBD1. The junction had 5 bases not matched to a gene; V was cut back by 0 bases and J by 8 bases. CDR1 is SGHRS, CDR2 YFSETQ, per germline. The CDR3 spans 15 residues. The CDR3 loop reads CASSLAGQGEEKLFF. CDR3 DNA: TGCGCCAGCAGCTTGGCGGGACAGGGCGAGGAAAAACTGTTTTTT.

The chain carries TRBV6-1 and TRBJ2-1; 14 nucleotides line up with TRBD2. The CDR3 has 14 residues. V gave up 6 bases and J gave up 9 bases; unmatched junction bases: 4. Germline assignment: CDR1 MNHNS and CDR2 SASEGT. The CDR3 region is CASRGLAGGGEQFF. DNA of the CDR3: TGTGCCAGCAGAGGACTAGCGGGGGGCGGTGAGCAGTTCTTC.

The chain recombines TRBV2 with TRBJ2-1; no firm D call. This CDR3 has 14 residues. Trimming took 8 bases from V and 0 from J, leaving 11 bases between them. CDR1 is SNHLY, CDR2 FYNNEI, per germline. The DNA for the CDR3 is TGTGCCAGCGGCCAAAGTAGCTCCTACAATGAGCAGTTCTTC. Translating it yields CASGQSSSYNEQFF.

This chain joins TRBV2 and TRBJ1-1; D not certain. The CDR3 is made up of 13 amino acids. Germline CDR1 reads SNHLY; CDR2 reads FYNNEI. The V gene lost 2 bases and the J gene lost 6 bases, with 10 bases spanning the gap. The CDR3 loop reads CASSETNGAEAFF. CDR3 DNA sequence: TGTGCCAGCAGTGAAACAAACGGGGCTGAAGCTTTCTTT.

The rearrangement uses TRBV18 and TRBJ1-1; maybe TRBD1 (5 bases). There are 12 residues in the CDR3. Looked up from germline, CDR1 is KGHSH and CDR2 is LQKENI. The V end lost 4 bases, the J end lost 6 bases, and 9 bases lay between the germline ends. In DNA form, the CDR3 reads TGTGCCAGCTCACAGGAGGGACCTGAAGCTTTCTTT. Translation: CASSQEGPEAFF.

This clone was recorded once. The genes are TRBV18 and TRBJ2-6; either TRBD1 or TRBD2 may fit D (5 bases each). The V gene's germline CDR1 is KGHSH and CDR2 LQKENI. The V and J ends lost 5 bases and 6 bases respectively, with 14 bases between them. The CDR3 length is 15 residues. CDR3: CASSSGDLLANVLTF. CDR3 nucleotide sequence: TGTGCCAGCTCAAGTGGGGACCTCCTGGCCAACGTCCTGACTTTC.

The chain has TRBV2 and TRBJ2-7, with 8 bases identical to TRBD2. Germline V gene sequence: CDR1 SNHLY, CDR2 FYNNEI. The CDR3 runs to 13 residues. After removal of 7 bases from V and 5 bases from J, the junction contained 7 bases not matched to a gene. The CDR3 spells CASTSGGLHEQYF. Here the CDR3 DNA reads TGTGCCAGCACGAGCGGGGGACTCCACGAGCAGTACTTC.

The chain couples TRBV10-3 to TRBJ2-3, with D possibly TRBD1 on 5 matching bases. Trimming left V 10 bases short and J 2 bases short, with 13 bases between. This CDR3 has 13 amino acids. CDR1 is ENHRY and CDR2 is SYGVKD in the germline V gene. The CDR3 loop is CATQGYDTDTQYF. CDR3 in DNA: TGTGCCACCCAGGGCTATGACACAGATACGCAGTATTTT.

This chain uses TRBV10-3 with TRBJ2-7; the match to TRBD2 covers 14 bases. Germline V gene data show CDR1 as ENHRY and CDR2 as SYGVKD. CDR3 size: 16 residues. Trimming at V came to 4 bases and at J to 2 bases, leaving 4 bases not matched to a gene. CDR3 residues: CAISGGTSGSAYEQYF. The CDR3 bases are TGTGCCATCAGTGGGGGGACTAGCGGGAGTGCCTACGAGCAGTACTTC.

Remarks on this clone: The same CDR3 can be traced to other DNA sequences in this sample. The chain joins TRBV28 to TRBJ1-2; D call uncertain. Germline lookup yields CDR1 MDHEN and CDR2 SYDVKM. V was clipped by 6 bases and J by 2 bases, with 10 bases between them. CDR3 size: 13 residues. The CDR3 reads CASSLGINYGYTF. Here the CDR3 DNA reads TGTGCCAGCAGCCTAGGCATAAACTATGGCTACACCTTC.

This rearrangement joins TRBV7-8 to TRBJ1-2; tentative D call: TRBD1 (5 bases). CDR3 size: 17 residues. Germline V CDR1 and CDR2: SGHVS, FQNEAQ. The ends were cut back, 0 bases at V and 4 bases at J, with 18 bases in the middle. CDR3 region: CASSLAHSGFGGYGYTF. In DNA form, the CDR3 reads TGTGCCAGCAGCTTAGCGCATTCCGGTTTCGGGGGCTATGGCTACACCTTC.

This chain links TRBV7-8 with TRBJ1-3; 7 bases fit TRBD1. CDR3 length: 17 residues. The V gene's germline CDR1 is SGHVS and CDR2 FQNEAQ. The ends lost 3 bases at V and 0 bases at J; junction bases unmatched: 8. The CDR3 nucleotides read TGTGCCAGCAGCTTCGGGACAGCCAGCCTCTCTGGAAACACCATATATTTT. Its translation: CASSFGTASLSGNTIYF.